The TCR beta chain under discussion was sequenced for a study of cytomegalovirus exposure and HLA in healthy donors. Whole-study findings and limits: It was only CMV serostatus that was available as immune exposure information.

CDR1 is SGHAT and CDR2 is FQDESV in the germline V gene (reference sequence). J gave up 3 bases and V 8 bases, and 6 bases lay outside the gene matches. The CDR3 runs 13 residues. 13 Jbeta primers and 60 Vbeta primers were used for the PCR. Using immunoSEQ multiplex PCR, the repertoire was profiled, and TCRdb retains in-frame clones only, with some absent. The table lists about 170,000 clones, roughly 81% of them singletons. A word on this clone: Its antigen remains unidentified.

This clonotype was sampled from a girl aged 10 to 17 in good health and CMV-seropositive. Sequenced: PBMCs. The chain has TRBV11-1 and TRBJ2-7; 8 bases agree with TRBD1. The CDR3 bases are TGTGCCAGCGGAATGACAGGGGACTACGAGCAGTACTTC. It specifies CASGMTGDYEQYF. The complete variable domain, with remaining parts taken from reference TRBV11-1 and TRBJ2-7, reads EAEVAQSPRYKITEKSQAVAFWCDPISGHATLYWYRQILGQGPELLVQFQDESVVDDSQLPKDRFSAERLKGVDSTLKIQPAELGDSAMYLCASGMTGDYEQYFGPGTRLTVT.